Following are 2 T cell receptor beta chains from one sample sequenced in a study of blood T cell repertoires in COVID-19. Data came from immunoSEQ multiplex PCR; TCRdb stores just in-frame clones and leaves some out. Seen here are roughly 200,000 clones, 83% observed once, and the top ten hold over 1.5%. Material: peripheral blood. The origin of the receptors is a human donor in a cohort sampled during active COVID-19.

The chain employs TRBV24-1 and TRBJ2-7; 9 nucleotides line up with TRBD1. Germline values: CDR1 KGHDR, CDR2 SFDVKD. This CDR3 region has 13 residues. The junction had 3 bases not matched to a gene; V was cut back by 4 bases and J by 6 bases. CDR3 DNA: TGTGCCACCAGTGAGGGACAGGGTCGCGAGCAGTACTTC. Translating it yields CATSEGQGREQYF.

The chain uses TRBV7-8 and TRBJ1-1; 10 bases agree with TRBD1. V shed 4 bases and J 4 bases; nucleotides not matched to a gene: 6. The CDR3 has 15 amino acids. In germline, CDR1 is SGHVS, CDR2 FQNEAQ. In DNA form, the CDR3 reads TGTGCCAGCAGCTACTCGGGACAGGGGTTCACTGAAGCTTTCTTT. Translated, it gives CASSYSGQGFTEAFF.